The rows below give T cell receptor beta chains drawn from one sample of a study of T-cell memory formation after mild COVID-19. TCRdb recomputed calls from the 5' RACE reads with MiXCR, one row per CDR3 protein. Here the sample spans 550,000 to 700,000 distinct CDR3 sequences, roughly a sixth being singletons. The material sequenced was PBMCs or a T cell subset sorted from them (not recorded which). The receptors come from an adult woman who had mild COVID-19 (a few samples of this study predate the infection). Cell type and time point are not known. CDR3s include the opening cysteine and the closing phenylalanine or tryptophan. Expanded clones get a size class; other rows say once, few or many, or leave the size out.

J: TRBJ1-1
length: 15
size: NA
V: TRBV18
CDR3: CASSPSAGPDREAFF

J: TRBJ1-4
length: 14
size: NA
V: TRBV12-3/TRBV12-4
CDR3: CASSPHGANEKLFF

J: TRBJ2-2
length: 15
size: few
V: TRBV5-1
CDR3: CASSLAAPSTGELFF

J: TRBJ2-3
length: 14
size: few
V: TRBV5-1
CDR3: CASSRTPSTDTQYF

J: TRBJ1-2
length: 14
size: NA
V: TRBV12-3/TRBV12-4
CDR3: CASVQYPQLKGYTF

J: TRBJ2-5
length: 10
size: NA
V: TRBV30
CDR3: CAWSQETQYF

J: TRBJ2-1
length: 15
size: NA
V: TRBV24-1
CDR3: CATSDAAGGNNEQFF

J: TRBJ2-7
length: 16
size: few
V: TRBV5-5
CDR3: CASSLARTTFSYEQYF

J: TRBJ2-5
length: 13
size: NA
V: TRBV25-1
CDR3: CASSEFREETQYF

J: TRBJ1-2
length: 13
size: NA
V: TRBV5-1
CDR3: CASRFVRNYGYTF

J: TRBJ1-5
length: 13
size: NA
V: TRBV19
CDR3: CASSRGLRQPQHF

J: TRBJ2-1
length: 13
size: few
V: TRBV12-3/TRBV12-4
CDR3: CASSLLQGQEQFF

J: TRBJ2-7
length: 14
size: NA
V: TRBV5-4
CDR3: CASSFGGRPYEQYF

J: TRBJ1-6
length: 15
size: NA
V: TRBV5-4
CDR3: CASSPSPENNSPLHF

J: TRBJ2-1
length: 17
size: many
V: TRBV4-1
CDR3: CASSPPGWGTSSNEQFF

J: TRBJ2-3
length: 15
size: few
V: TRBV7-9
CDR3: CASSSETGYTDTQYF

J: TRBJ1-4
length: 13
size: NA
V: TRBV9
CDR3: CASSADTNQKLFF

J: TRBJ2-7
length: 16
size: few
V: TRBV2
CDR3: CASINLPGQPWYEQYF

J: TRBJ2-3
length: 15
size: few
V: TRBV19
CDR3: CASRTPGLGTDTQYF

J: TRBJ1-3
length: 16
size: NA
V: TRBV2
CDR3: CASRGNAALSGNTIYF

J: TRBJ1-1
length: 15
size: NA
V: TRBV12-3/TRBV12-4
CDR3: CASRLDRVGNTEAFF

J: TRBJ2-7
length: 17
size: NA
V: TRBV4-3
CDR3: CASSQELVAIPANEQYF

J: TRBJ1-1
length: 15
size: NA
V: TRBV24-1
CDR3: CATSAAGIEDTEAFF

J: TRBJ2-7
length: 13
size: few
V: TRBV2
CDR3: CASTGTGAYEQYF

J: TRBJ1-1
length: 13
size: few
V: TRBV5-1
CDR3: CASSLDLRVEAFF

J: TRBJ1-1
length: 17
size: NA
V: TRBV6-5
CDR3: CASSYAGVRGLITEAFF

J: TRBJ1-1
length: 16
size: NA
V: TRBV20-1
CDR3: CSARDLLRGRTTEAFF

J: TRBJ2-7
length: 14
size: NA
V: TRBV5-4
CDR3: CASSLASGGYEQYF

J: TRBJ2-1
length: 15
size: NA
V: TRBV7-3
CDR3: CASSLERGALNEQFF

J: TRBJ1-2
length: 13
size: NA
V: TRBV30
CDR3: CAWKGQGSYGYTF

J: TRBJ2-1
length: 11
size: many
V: TRBV5-1
CDR3: CASSLGGEQFF

J: TRBJ2-1
length: 14
size: few
V: TRBV7-8
CDR3: CASSTGLAGDEQFF

J: TRBJ1-1
length: 15
size: few
V: TRBV6-5
CDR3: CASSPTDHKGVGAFF

J: TRBJ2-5
length: 16
size: few
V: TRBV7-2
CDR3: CASSLGASGGQETQYF

J: TRBJ2-3
length: 15
size: few
V: TRBV12-3/TRBV12-4
CDR3: CASSLRGGAADTQYF

J: TRBJ2-7
length: 17
size: NA
V: TRBV10-3
CDR3: CAIREGTSGGLGYEQYF

J: TRBJ2-7
length: 17
size: NA
V: TRBV21-1
CDR3: CASSKEGWLQGAYEQYF

J: TRBJ1-3
length: 15
size: many
V: TRBV7-6
CDR3: CASSSIPSSGNTIYF

J: TRBJ2-7
length: 17
size: NA
V: TRBV6-6
CDR3: CASSYVSWTGATYEQYF

J: TRBJ2-7
length: 15
size: NA
V: TRBV7-3
CDR3: CASSQSHGLGYEQYF

J: TRBJ1-1
length: 14
size: NA
V: TRBV6-5
CDR3: CASRPSTGDTEAFF

J: TRBJ1-1
length: 15
size: NA
V: TRBV6-1
CDR3: CASTGGGATNTEAFF

J: TRBJ2-3
length: 16
size: few
V: TRBV3-1
CDR3: CASSQHQGTSTDTQYF

J: TRBJ1-2
length: 11
size: NA
V: TRBV7-9
CDR3: CASSPTESHTF

J: TRBJ1-5
length: 11
size: NA
V: TRBV28
CDR3: CASSLFELQHF

J: TRBJ2-1
length: 15
size: NA
V: TRBV19
CDR3: CASNGAGPVDNEQFF